This T cell receptor beta chain was identified in a study of control samples from healthy donors and cancer patients. The CDR3 sequence is 14 residues long. Germline V lookup: CDR1 SNHLY, CDR2 FYNNEI. V lost 6 bases and J lost 1; bases outside the gene matches: 5. Measured with immunoSEQ multiplex PCR; TCRdb has only the in-frame clones, and not every one. The sample has 130,000 or so clones; 88% are singletons. The clonotype originates from a man aged 50-60 years in good health. The genes are TRBV2 and TRBJ2-7; 8 nucleotides align to TRBD2. Source material: blood. The CDR3 sequence: CASRTSGLSYEQYF. CDR3 DNA sequence: TGTGCCAGCAGAACTAGCGGACTATCCTACGAGCAGTACTTC.